The entry below gives a single T cell receptor (beta chain) sequence along with its context. This clonotype was observed a handful of times. It has no known antigen specificity. No clone much larger than this one lies a single base away; base qualities are absent. These data belong to a study of response to subunit inactivated influenza vaccine (dated by TCRdb to 2016 to 2019). Regarding the complete study: Deep quantitative T cell receptor repertoire profiling was used in the study to track responses to a trivalent subunit inactivated influenza vaccine.

For this chain, trimming is 5 bases at the V end and 6 bases at the J end, and the number of junction bases without a gene match is 5. The CDR3 runs 14 residues from the cysteine to the phenylalanine. The only DNA kept is the CDR3, 42 bases in frame from the first base. Based on the germline V gene, the CDR1 and CDR2 sequences are SGHRS and YFSETQ. Libraries came from RT-PCR. The run used an Illumina HiSeq 2500. Through fastp at Q25 and MiXCR, TCRdb rebuilt clones from the public reads, retaining in-frame beta chains. Rows with one shared CDR3 protein collapse into an entry with the most common genes and DNA. Within this sample are about 540,000 distinct CDR3 sequences, with around a quarter of them counted one time only. Of the sample, approximately 3% is held by the ten largest clones. The investigation overall reported the following: The authors proposed that each seasonal influenza vaccination may bring in only a limited number of new T cells.

A further study also used this sample, focusing on T cells expressing NK-cell markers. As the second paper documents: TCR beta cDNA libraries were prepared using 5'RACE template switching, which introduced a universal primer site and unique molecular identifiers. In sorted CD3+CD56+NKG2C+, CD3+CD56+NKG2C- and CD3+CD56-NKG2C+ T-cell subsets from about 8 donors, TCR beta-chain repertoires were profiled. Among the eight sequenced donors, only one was HCMV-seronegative, while the other seven were HCMV-seropositive. In several experiments an anti-gammadeltaTCR antibody was added to restrict sorting to alphabetaTCR-expressing T cells. For 6 or 7 donors, the dominant CD3+CD56+NKG2C+ clonotypes were among the top 10 CD8+ clonotypes and accounted for roughly 1.0-8% of CD8+ T cells. Those dominant clonotypes were again the most abundant among CD3+CD56-NKG2C+ cells in a few donors, at roughly 28.3-65%. Whether the expanded NKG2C-expressing T cell clones were specific for HCMV antigens remained unclear. Randomly selected healthy volunteers, three men and five women, were used as the eight sequenced donors. To determine HCMV serostatus, a commercial ELISA kit was used to detect HCMV-specific IgG in serum. Ficoll density gradient centrifugation was used to isolate peripheral blood mononuclear cells from blood. CD4+ and CD8+ T cells were isolated from PBMC by magnetic immunoseparation with Miltenyi isolation kits. Priming for cDNA synthesis came from the TCR beta constant segment, and two successive PCR amplification steps followed. Libraries were sequenced as 2 x 150 bp reads on Illumina HiSeq 2000/2500, MiSeq or NextSeq. MIGEC handled demultiplexing of the reads and grouping by UMI, while MiTCR was used to assemble and quantify clonotypes. To exclude erroneous sequences, any TCR cDNA sequence not supported by at least two reads was discarded. The tcR package was used for downstream repertoire analysis, and clonotypes were matched between fractions using CDR3 nucleotide sequence together with V segment. VDJmatch was used to annotate antigen specificity against VDJdb, with one amino acid substitution in CDR3 permitted.

The receptor was isolated from a man between 45 and 60 years old who received an inactivated influenza vaccine. Donor details come from another sample of the same person, matched by shared clones. The sample here was CD4+ T cells sorted from PBMCs, taken 12 days after vaccination. This chain joins TRBV5-1 to TRBJ2-2, and TRBD1 aligns with 9 junction nucleotides. The CDR3 is CASREGTGPGELFF. The bases read TGCGCCAGCAGGGAAGGGACAGGGCCCGGGGAGCTGTTTTTT.